One sample yielded the 20 T cell receptor beta chains listed below, sequenced in a study of T cells in Graves' hyperthyroidism and ophthalmopathy. TCR beta CDR3 region amplification was performed from RNA transcripts. First-round RT-PCR with HTBI primers amplified the TCR CDR3 region. MiXCR, run by TCRdb on the multiplex PCR reads, gives a single entry per CDR3 protein. Of approximately 380,000 distinct CDR3 sequences detected, 19% appear once; the ten largest clones hold 3.7%. Sequenced input: blood. These receptors all stem from a woman aged 18-29 years with Graves' hyperthyroidism.

Ten or more counts support this clonotype. The chain is built from TRBV20-1 and TRBJ2-2, with 7 bases lining up with TRBD2. The V gene's germline CDR1 is DFQATT and CDR2 SNEGSKA (reference sequence). CDR3 length: 15 residues. V gave up 3 bases and J gave up 6 bases; unmatched junction bases: 10. CDR3 in DNA: TGCAGTGCTAGCTCGACATGGGGGAGGGCCGGGGAGCTGTTTTTT. This translates into CSASSTWGRAGELFF.

Only a few counts were recorded for this clonotype. This sequence joins TRBV20-1 and TRBJ2-7; 8 nucleotides line up with TRBD2. The CDR3 covers 17 residues. V was pared by 6 bases and J by 7 bases, with 23 bases of the junction left unmatched. Per germline, CDR1 DFQATT and CDR2 SNEGSKA (reference sequence). This CDR3 reads CSAHPAGRGVEGREQYF. The CDR3, as DNA: TGCAGTGCCCACCCCGCGGGGCGGGGGGTCGAGGGACGGGAGCAGTACTTC.

This clonotype was observed at least ten times. The chain carries TRBV15 and TRBJ1-2; tentatively, D is TRBD1 (5 bases). The V gene lost 4 bases and the J gene lost 5 bases, with 14 bases spanning the gap. This CDR3 is built from 14 residues. Germline V gives CDR1 LNHNV, CDR2 YYDKDF (reference sequence). In DNA, the CDR3 is TGTGCCACCAGCATGGCAGGGAGGCCTTATGGCTACACCTTC. It is translated as CATSMAGRPYGYTF.

This clonotype has at least ten counts. The rearrangement links TRBV28 to TRBJ1-1; 8 nucleotides line up with TRBD1. This CDR3 has 14 residues. V lost 5 bases and J lost 0; bases outside the gene matches: 2. In germline, CDR1 is MDHEN, CDR2 SYDVKM. CDR3 sequence reads: CASSPGGVNTEAFF. CDR3 nucleotides: TGTGCCAGCAGTCCAGGGGGCGTGAACACTGAAGCTTTCTTT.

In its sample, this clonotype was seen many times. The CDR3 reads CASSQDRGPSNTGELFF. In nucleotides, the CDR3 is TGTGCCAGCAGTCAAGACAGGGGGCCATCGAACACCGGGGAGCTGTTTTTT. V and J are TRBV6-1 and TRBJ2-2; 10 bases are a match to TRBD1. Losses at the gene ends were 5 bases for V and 0 bases for J; bases not matched to a gene: 6. Germline lookup yields CDR1 MNHNS and CDR2 SASEGT. This CDR3 region has 17 residues.

This clonotype came up many times. This sequence joins TRBV2 and TRBJ2-5; no clear D gene. This CDR3 is 13 amino acids long. Germline V gene lookup returns CDR1 SNHLY and CDR2 FYNNEI. V was pared by 2 bases and J by 7 bases, with 11 bases between. The CDR3: CASSESLLGTQYF. CDR3 DNA: TGTGCCAGCAGTGAAAGTCTTTTGGGGACCCAGTACTTC.

Ten or more counts support this clonotype. V and J are TRBV2 and TRBJ1-5, with 10 bases identical to TRBD1. This CDR3 contains 15 residues. The V gene end was trimmed by 4 bases and the J gene end by 5 bases; junction bases not matched to a gene: 5. The germline V gene encodes CDR1 SNHLY and CDR2 FYNNEI. The CDR3 DNA sequence: TGTGCCAGCAGTGGACAGGGGGCGTCTTATCAGCCCCAGCATTTT. Encoded protein: CASSGQGASYQPQHF.

At least ten counts were recorded for this clonotype. V gene TRBV27 combines with J gene TRBJ1-5; 7 bases map to TRBD1. V lost 5 bases and J lost 9; bases outside the gene matches: 10. CDR1 and CDR2 (germline): MNHEY, SMNVEV (reference sequence). The CDR3 is made up of 14 amino acids. In DNA form, the CDR3 reads TGTGCCAGCAGTCCCCGGACAGGCTTGCGGCCCCAGCATTTT. Protein sequence: CASSPRTGLRPQHF.

This clonotype was recorded at least ten times. This chain links TRBV6-1 with TRBJ1-1, with 8 bases aligning to TRBD1. Germline CDR1 MNHNS, CDR2 SASEGT. This CDR3 contains 17 residues. Germline trimming cut 1 base from V and 1 base from J; bases unmatched to any gene: 8. In nucleotides, the CDR3 is TGTGCCAGCAGTGAAGTCCGGTCGGGACAGGCGAACACTGAAGCTTTCTTT. It encodes CASSEVRSGQANTEAFF.

This clonotype showed up many times. The chain joins TRBV6-1 to TRBJ1-2; 7 nucleotides line up with TRBD1. Germline CDR1 MNHNS, CDR2 SASEGT. This CDR3 region has 13 residues. J lost 7 bases, V lost 3 bases, and 5 bases had no gene match. CDR3 residues: CASSDWDSRGYTF. CDR3 coding DNA: TGTGCCAGCAGTGACTGGGACAGTCGTGGCTACACCTTC.

This clonotype was found many times. The chain combines TRBV20-1 with TRBJ1-3, with 10 bases matching TRBD1. Germline CDR1 and CDR2: DFQATT and SNEGSKA (reference sequence). This CDR3 has 16 residues. The trim removed 5 bases at V and 0 bases at J, leaving 7 bases unmatched. CDR3 nucleotide sequence: TGCAGTGCTCCAAGGGACAGGGGAGGCTCTGGAAACACCATATATTTT. This translates into CSAPRDRGGSGNTIYF.

This clonotype was counted at least ten times. The rearrangement uses TRBV27 and TRBJ1-5, with D tentatively TRBD1 (5 bases). Germline V gene lookup returns CDR1 MNHEY and CDR2 SMNVEV (reference sequence). The CDR3 is 15 residues long. V was clipped by 6 bases and J by 0 bases, with 12 bases between them. CDR3 region: CASRGDGISNQPQHF. The CDR3 coding sequence is TGTGCCAGCAGGGGGGACGGGATTAGCAATCAGCCCCAGCATTTT.

This clonotype was picked up many times. This chain links TRBV20-1 with TRBJ1-1, with D maybe TRBD1 (6 bases). Germline CDR1 and CDR2: DFQATT and SNEGSKA (reference sequence). The CDR3 spans 14 residues. Trimming took off 2 bases at V and 3 bases at J, with 13 bases between the two ends. The CDR3 nucleotides are TGCAGTGCTAGAAGGGGGGCGCCGGACACTGAAGCTTTCTTT. Amino acid sequence: CSARRGAPDTEAFF.

The genes are TRBV6-5 and TRBJ2-1, with 13 bases matching TRBD2. V dropped 4 bases and J dropped 9; count of bases not matched to a gene: 6. The germline V gene has CDR1 MNHEY and CDR2 SVGAGI. The CDR3 extends over 15 amino acids. The CDR3 loop reads CASSSLAGGLGEQFF. For the CDR3, the DNA is TGTGCCAGCAGTTCACTAGCGGGGGGGCTCGGTGAGCAGTTCTTC.

This clonotype has ten or more counts. The chain has TRBV29-1 and TRBJ2-5; no clear D. Germline V gene data show CDR1 as SQVTM and CDR2 as ANQGSEA. CDR3 length: 15 amino acids. Trimming pared 0 bases from V and 2 bases from J, leaving 13 bases between. The CDR3, as DNA: TGCAGCGTTGAAGACCCGATGGGCAGGCAAGAGACCCAGTACTTC. Amino acids: CSVEDPMGRQETQYF.

In its sample, this clonotype was seen many times. The V and J genes are TRBV15 and TRBJ1-2, with D maybe TRBD1 (6 bases). The CDR3 totals 14 residues. Germline V CDR1 and CDR2: LNHNV, YYDKDF (reference sequence). V lost 5 bases, J lost 5 bases, and 15 bases lay in between. For the CDR3, the DNA is TGTGCCACCAGCGTACAGGGAGGGGGATATGGCTACACCTTC. As protein: CATSVQGGGYGYTF. Looking up the rest from reference TRBV15 and TRBJ1-2 gives the full variable domain: DAMVIQNPRYQVTQFGKPVTLSCSQTLNHNVMYWYQQKSSQAPKLLFHYYDKDFNNEADTPDNFQSRRPNTSFCFLDIRSPGLGDTAMYLCATSVQGGGYGYTFGSGTRLTVV.

This clonotype was counted ten times or more. This rearrangement joins TRBV24-1 to TRBJ1-1; D uncertain. From germline, CDR1 is KGHDR and CDR2 SFDVKD. The CDR3 loop spans 12 amino acids. Trimming left V 4 bases short and J 7 bases short, with 9 bases between. CDR3 region: CATSDGGYEAFF. In DNA, the CDR3 is TGTGCCACCAGTGACGGAGGGTATGAAGCTTTCTTT.

Many counts were recorded for this clonotype. The CDR3 region is CASSLKMPSSGNTIYF. CDR3 nucleotide sequence: TGTGCCAGCAGCTTGAAAATGCCGAGCTCTGGAAACACCATATATTTT. The J gene is TRBJ1-3, the V gene TRBV5-6, with unresolved D. Trimming removed 1 base from V and 0 bases from J, with 11 bases in between. CDR1 is SGHDT, CDR2 YYEEEE, per germline. CDR3 size: 16 residues.

This clonotype was observed a few times. V is TRBV5-4 and J is TRBJ2-5; tentative D call: TRBD1 (6 bases). V gave up 4 bases and J gave up 1 base, with 11 bases separating them. The length of the CDR3 is 14 residues. Germline loops: CDR1 SGHNT, CDR2 YYREEE (reference sequence). The CDR3 DNA reads TGTGCCAGCAGCCTAGACAGGCTCCAAGAGACCCAGTACTTC. Protein: CASSLDRLQETQYF.

Ten or more counts support this clonotype. V usage is TRBV20-1 and J usage is TRBJ1-5; 7 bases line up with TRBD1. V dropped 5 bases and J dropped 3; count of bases not matched to a gene: 13. Germline CDR1 DFQATT, CDR2 SNEGSKA (reference sequence). The CDR3 has 16 residues. The CDR3 spells CSAPPPPGGVNQPQHF. As DNA, the CDR3 is TGCAGTGCTCCACCCCCGCCAGGGGGGGTCAATCAGCCCCAGCATTTT.